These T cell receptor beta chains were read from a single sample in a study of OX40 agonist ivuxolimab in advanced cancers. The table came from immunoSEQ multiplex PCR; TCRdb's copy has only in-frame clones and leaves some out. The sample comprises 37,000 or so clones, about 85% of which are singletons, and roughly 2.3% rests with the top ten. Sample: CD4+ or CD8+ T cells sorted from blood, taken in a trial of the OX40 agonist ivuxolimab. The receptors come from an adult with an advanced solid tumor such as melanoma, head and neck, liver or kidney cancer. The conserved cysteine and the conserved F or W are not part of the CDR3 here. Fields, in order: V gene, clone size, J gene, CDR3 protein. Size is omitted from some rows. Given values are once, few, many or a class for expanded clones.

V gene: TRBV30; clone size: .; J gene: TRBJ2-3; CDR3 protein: ASDRTSTDTQY
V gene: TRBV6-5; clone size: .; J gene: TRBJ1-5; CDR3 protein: ASCLKYSNQPQH
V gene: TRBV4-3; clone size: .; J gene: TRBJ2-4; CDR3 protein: ASSQGLTPRTNIQY
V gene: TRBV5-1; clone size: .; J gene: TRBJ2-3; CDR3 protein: ASSRTGMADTQY
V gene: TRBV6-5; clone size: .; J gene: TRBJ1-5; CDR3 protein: ASSTGRLGNQPQH
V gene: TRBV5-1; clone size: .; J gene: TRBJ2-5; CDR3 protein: ASSSQGRKETQY
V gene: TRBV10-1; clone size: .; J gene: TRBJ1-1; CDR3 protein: ASSSNGQGLTEAF
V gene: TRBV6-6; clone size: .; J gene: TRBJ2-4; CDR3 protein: ASTHSNIQY
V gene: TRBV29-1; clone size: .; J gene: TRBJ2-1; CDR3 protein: SVEGKQNEGGRNEQF
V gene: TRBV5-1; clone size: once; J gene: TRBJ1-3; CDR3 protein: ASSLVAGAGNTIY
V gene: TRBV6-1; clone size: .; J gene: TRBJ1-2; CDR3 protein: ASRKQGVNYGYT
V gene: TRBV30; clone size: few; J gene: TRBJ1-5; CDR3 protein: AWSRVTANQPQH
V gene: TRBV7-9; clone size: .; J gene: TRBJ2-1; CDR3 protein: ASSLGTQSYNEQF
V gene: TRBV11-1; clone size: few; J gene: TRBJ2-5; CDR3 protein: ASSRLPQETQY
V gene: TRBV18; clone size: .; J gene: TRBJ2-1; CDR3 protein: ASSPGNSRNEQF
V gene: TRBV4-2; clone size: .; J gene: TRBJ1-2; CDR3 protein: ASSQERVDGYT
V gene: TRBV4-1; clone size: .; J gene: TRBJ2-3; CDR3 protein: ASSDRYTDTQY
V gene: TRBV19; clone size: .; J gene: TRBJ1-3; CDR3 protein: ASSTGTAGHIGNTIY